Following are 5 T cell receptor beta chains from one sample sequenced in a study of Siglec-9 on CD8 T cells in melanoma. Libraries were prepared by immunoSEQ multiplex PCR; TCRdb keeps only in-frame clonotypes and omits some of them. This table holds about 36,000 clones, 84% found once. Sequenced sample: Siglec-9- CD8+ T cells sorted from blood. Every receptor here comes from a human donor in good health.

The chain combines TRBV6-1 with TRBJ1-1, with D unclear. The V gene's germline CDR1 is MNHNS and CDR2 SASEGT. Trimming pared 2 bases from V and 4 bases from J, leaving 14 bases between. There are 15 residues in the CDR3. In nucleotides, the CDR3 is TGTGCCAGCAGTGAATGGGTGGTTTCGGGCACTGAAGCTTTCTTT. Amino acids: CASSEWVVSGTEAFF.

This clone was detected a few times. This CDR3 is CSVGRGEATEAFF. In DNA form, the CDR3 reads TGCAGCGTTGGAAGGGGTGAGGCCACTGAAGCTTTCTTT. This sequence joins TRBV29-1 and TRBJ1-1; D is perhaps TRBD1 (5 bases). Germline V gives CDR1 SQVTM, CDR2 ANQGSEA. Trimming cost V 4 bases and J 4 bases, with 13 bases left between them. This CDR3 is 13 amino acids long.

The V call is TRBV6-5, the J call TRBJ2-5; 11 bases line up with TRBD1. The length of the CDR3 is 14 residues. V shed 5 bases, J shed 4 bases, and the junction held 3 bases outside the gene matches. In germline, CDR1 is MNHEY, CDR2 SVGAGI. The CDR3 protein is CASSGGTGGETQYF. The CDR3, as DNA: TGTGCCAGCAGTGGGGGGACAGGGGGAGAGACCCAGTACTTC.

This chain joins TRBV7-9 and TRBJ1-1; a possible D gene is TRBD1 (6 bases). The CDR3 is 14 amino acids. CDR1 is SEHNR and CDR2 is FQNEAQ in the germline V gene (reference sequence). The ends were cut back, 5 bases at V and 7 bases at J, with 17 bases in the middle. For the CDR3, the DNA is TGTGCCAGCAGCCCGTACGAGGCGACAGGTGAAGCTTTCTTT. Translated, it gives CASSPYEATGEAFF.

The chain joins TRBV11-2 to TRBJ2-7, with TRBD2 identical over 10 bases. CDR3 length: 17 residues. CDR1 is SGHAT and CDR2 is FQNNGV in the germline V gene. The trim removed 1 base at V and 3 bases at J, leaving 9 bases unmatched. In nucleotides, the CDR3 is TGTGCCAGCAGCTTAGGGATTAGCGGGGGGCCCTTCTACGAGCAGTACTTC. As protein: CASSLGISGGPFYEQYF.